The clone carrying this TCR beta chain showed up many times. The antigen is unknown. The germline V gene has CDR1 LGHDT and CDR2 YNNKEL (reference sequence). The CDR3 consists of 16 residues. The V end was cut by 1 base, the J end by 7 bases, with 16 bases between. This sample is part of a study of identical twins. Notes on the study in general: For out-of-frame alpha sequences shared by twins, low generation probability was in excess. Invariant cells of the MAIT and iNKT types might have partly distorted the zero-insertion analyses.

Addition of a universal primer site occurred through template switching, and cDNA carried unique molecular identifiers. One entry per CDR3 protein results from TCRdb running MiXCR on the 5' RACE reads. This table has more than 250,000 distinct CDR3 sequences, roughly 8.6% appearing once. The same sample was also used in a study of yellow fever vaccine responses in identical twins.

The source material was memory (CD45RO+) T cells sorted from blood. The clonotype originates from a woman between 18 and 29 years old in good health. This chain uses TRBV3-1 with TRBJ2-2; D is ambiguous. This chain's CDR3 is CASSQGWNNPHGELFF. The CDR3 region has the DNA TGTGCCAGCAGCCAAGGGTGGAACAATCCCCACGGGGAGCTGTTTTTT. The variable domain in full, with the rest retrieved from reference TRBV3-1 and TRBJ2-2, is DTAVSQTPKYLVTQMGNDKSIKCEQNLGHDTMYWYKQDSKKFLKIMFSYNNKELIINETVPNRFSPKSPDKAHLNLHINSLELGDSAVYFCASSQGWNNPHGELFFGEGSRLTVL.